Listed here are 28 T cell receptor beta chains from one sample, sequenced in a study of CD8 T cells in acute hepatitis C reinfection. Time point in this sample: naive CD8 control sorted from an acute-time-point sample. TCRdb's table, derived via immunoSEQ multiplex PCR, lists solely in-frame clones and lacks some. The sample includes tens of thousands of clones, 80% to 90% of them seen just once. The specimen sequenced was naive CD8+ T cells from PBMCs. Every receptor here comes from a woman aged 18-29 years who spontaneously cleared hepatitis C infection.

This clone was seen more than once but under ten times. This sequence joins TRBV4-1 and TRBJ1-1; weak D call: TRBD1 (6 bases). The length of the CDR3 is 15 residues. V lost 3 bases and J lost 7, with 18 bases in between. The germline V gene encodes CDR1 MGHRA and CDR2 YSYEKL. For the CDR3, the DNA is TGCGCCAGCAGCCAGGATAGGGGGGGCTTGAATGAAGCTTTCTTT. This translates into CASSQDRGGLNEAFF.

The gene calls are TRBV4-1 and TRBJ2-7; D unresolved. Germline-derived CDR1 and CDR2 are MGHRA and YSYEKL. The CDR3 extends over 12 amino acids. V dropped 0 bases and J dropped 4 bases, with 4 bases sitting between them. CDR3 sequence reads: CASSQDGYEQYF. Here the CDR3 DNA reads TGCGCCAGCAGCCAAGATGGGTACGAGCAGTACTTC.

The V and J genes are TRBV11-1 and TRBJ2-5, with 8 nucleotides matching TRBD1. This CDR3 is 14 amino acids long. With 5 bases clipped from V and 5 bases from J, the junction kept 7 bases outside the gene matches. Germline V gene data show CDR1 as SGHAT and CDR2 as FQDESV (reference sequence). This CDR3 is CASSTTGAGETQYF. As DNA, the CDR3 is TGTGCCAGCAGCACGACAGGGGCGGGCGAGACCCAGTACTTC.

The V and J genes are TRBV27 and TRBJ1-1, with a weak D call TRBD1 (6 bases). Trimming removed 4 bases at V and 3 bases at J, with 15 bases between. The CDR3 loop spans 15 amino acids. Germline V gene lookup returns CDR1 MNHEY and CDR2 SMNVEV (reference sequence). CDR3 bases: TGTGCCAGCAGTTCCGGTTACAGGGAGGACACTGAAGCTTTCTTT. This codes for CASSSGYREDTEAFF.

In this sample, this clone turned up a few times. V usage is TRBV29-1 and J usage is TRBJ1-4; perhaps TRBD1 as D (5 bases). Trimming removed 6 bases from V and 5 bases from J, with 10 bases in between. In germline, CDR1 is SQVTM, CDR2 ANQGSEA. The CDR3 contains 12 residues. The CDR3 loop is CSVRTGNEKLFF. The DNA of the CDR3 is TGCAGCGTCCGAACAGGCAATGAAAAACTGTTTTTT. The full variable domain, completed using reference TRBV29-1 and TRBJ1-4, is SAVISQKPSRDICQRGTSLTIQCQVDSQVTMMFWYRQQPGQSLTLIATANQGSEATYESGFVIDKFPISRPNLTFSTLTVSNMSPEDSSIYLCSVRTGNEKLFFGSGTQLSVL.

In DNA form, the CDR3 reads TGCAGCGTTAACCCTCGAGGCGATTTGGAGACCCAGTACTTC. It is translated as CSVNPRGDLETQYF. The V and J genes are TRBV29-1 and TRBJ2-5, with D hard to call. The germline V gene has CDR1 SQVTM and CDR2 ANQGSEA. This CDR3 spans 14 amino acids. Trimming removed 5 bases at V and 5 bases at J, with 18 bases between. Supplemented by reference TRBV29-1 and TRBJ2-5, the full variable domain reads SAVISQKPSRDICQRGTSLTIQCQVDSQVTMMFWYRQQPGQSLTLIATANQGSEATYESGFVIDKFPISRPNLTFSTLTVSNMSPEDSSIYLCSVNPRGDLETQYFGPGTRLLVL.

This clone was seen a single time. The chain employs TRBV4-1 and TRBJ2-1, with a possible D match to TRBD2 (6 bases). The CDR3 spans 16 residues. Trimming took off 0 bases at V and 8 bases at J, with 17 bases between the two ends. Germline-derived CDR1 and CDR2 are MGHRA and YSYEKL. Written as DNA, the CDR3 is TGCGCCAGCAGCCAAGAACTTAGCGGCCTAGGGGATGAGCAGTTCTTC. It codes for CASSQELSGLGDEQFF.

The chain employs TRBV2 and TRBJ1-4, with D possibly matching TRBD1 (6 bases). Trimming stripped 2 bases from V and 7 bases from J, with 17 bases between. Germline V gene sequence: CDR1 SNHLY, CDR2 FYNNEI. The CDR3 extends over 16 amino acids. The CDR3 sequence: CASSELEGDALEKLFF. CDR3 in DNA: TGTGCCAGCAGTGAACTCGAGGGGGACGCACTTGAAAAACTGTTTTTT.

The chain employs TRBV29-1 and TRBJ1-2; D gene unclear. V was trimmed by 3 bases and J by 3 bases, leaving 14 bases between them. Germline V gene lookup returns CDR1 SQVTM and CDR2 ANQGSEA. The CDR3 is made up of 14 amino acids. CDR3 region: CSVEGLPEDYGYTF. The DNA of the CDR3 is TGCAGCGTTGAGGGTCTACCGGAGGACTATGGCTACACCTTC. Looking up the rest from reference TRBV29-1 and TRBJ1-2 gives the full variable domain: SAVISQKPSRDICQRGTSLTIQCQVDSQVTMMFWYRQQPGQSLTLIATANQGSEATYESGFVIDKFPISRPNLTFSTLTVSNMSPEDSSIYLCSVEGLPEDYGYTFGSGTRLTVV.

This sequence joins TRBV18 and TRBJ2-1, with D perhaps being TRBD1 or TRBD2 (5 bases each). Per germline, CDR1 KGHSH and CDR2 LQKENI. CDR3 length: 16 amino acids. Trimming pared 0 bases from V and 8 bases from J, leaving 17 bases between. In nucleotides, the CDR3 is TGTGCCAGCTCACCACCGAGGGACGGATTTCCAGATGAGCAGTTCTTC. Protein sequence: CASSPPRDGFPDEQFF.

The V gene is TRBV4-1, the J gene TRBJ2-7; 8 positions agree with TRBD1. After removal of 3 bases from V and 2 bases from J, the junction contained 0 bases not matched to a gene. This CDR3 contains 13 residues. The germline gives CDR1 MGHRA, CDR2 YSYEKL. The CDR3 protein is CASSQDRAYEQYF. The CDR3 DNA follows: TGCGCCAGCAGCCAGGACAGGGCCTACGAGCAGTACTTC.

This clone was seen once. The rearrangement links TRBV27 to TRBJ2-1, with D perhaps given as TRBD1 or TRBD2 (6 bases each). The germline V gene encodes CDR1 MNHEY and CDR2 SMNVEV (reference sequence). V was shortened by 2 bases and J by 5 bases, with 19 bases between the two germline ends. The CDR3 has 17 amino acids. CDR3 in amino acids: CASSLQPGGGANNEQFF. The CDR3 DNA sequence: TGTGCCAGCAGTTTACAGCCTGGGGGCGGGGCCAACAATGAGCAGTTCTTC.

The V call is TRBV9, the J call TRBJ2-1, with TRBD1 matching over 8 bases. V shed 0 bases, J shed 3 bases, and the junction held 11 bases outside the gene matches. CDR1 is SGDLS, CDR2 YYNGEE, per germline. This CDR3 spans 18 amino acids. The CDR3 DNA reads TGTGCCAGCAGCGTAGAGGGTGCAGGGACAGGATACTACAATGAGCAGTTCTTC. This encodes CASSVEGAGTGYYNEQFF.

This chain connects TRBV2 to TRBJ2-2; 13 bases match TRBD2. The CDR3 covers 18 residues. V trimming: 4 bases; J trimming: 3 bases; junction bases outside the gene matches: 8. Germline V CDR1 and CDR2: SNHLY, FYNNEI. CDR3 nucleotides: TGTGCCAGCAGTGGGGGTGGACTAGCGGGAGATTACACCGGGGAGCTGTTTTTT. This sequence encodes CASSGGGLAGDYTGELFF.

V usage is TRBV5-8 and J usage is TRBJ1-5; 11 positions agree with TRBD1. V gave up 4 bases and J gave up 6 bases; unmatched junction bases: 3. Germline CDR1 SGHTS, CDR2 YDEGEE. The CDR3 runs to 14 residues. CDR3 in amino acids: CASSQGQGVQPQHF. As DNA, the CDR3 is TGTGCCAGCAGCCAGGGACAGGGGGTTCAGCCCCAGCATTTT.

CDR3 sequence reads: CASSLELAGVAGELFF. The DNA for the CDR3 is TGTGCCAGCAGCTTGGAACTAGCGGGAGTTGCCGGGGAGCTGTTTTTT. This chain links TRBV5-6 with TRBJ2-2, with TRBD2 matching 11 bases. Per germline, CDR1 SGHDT and CDR2 YYEEEE. The ends lost 0 bases at V and 6 bases at J; junction bases unmatched: 4. This CDR3 has 16 residues.

The CDR3 sequence: CASSYSSLTF. CDR3 nucleotide sequence: TGTGCCAGCAGCTATTCGTCGCTCACCTTC. The chain joins TRBV13 to TRBJ1-2; D is undetermined. V dropped 4 bases and J dropped 13 bases, with 10 bases sitting between them. There are 10 residues in the CDR3. Per the germline V gene, CDR1 is PRHDT and CDR2 is FYEKMQ (reference sequence).

The chain couples TRBV5-1 to TRBJ2-6; 7 nucleotides agree with TRBD2. CDR3 size: 20 residues. V lost 0 bases, J lost 4 bases, and 16 bases stayed unmatched. Germline V gene data show CDR1 as SGHRS and CDR2 as YFSETQ. In DNA form, the CDR3 reads TGCGCCAGCAGCTTGGGAATTGAGGGCGGGAGCATCCGGGGGGCCAACGTCCTGACTTTC. Translation gives CASSLGIEGGSIRGANVLTF.

The chain is built from TRBV2 and TRBJ1-1, with D maybe TRBD1 (6 bases). The V and J ends lost 3 bases and 0 bases respectively, with 14 bases between them. CDR1 and CDR2 from the germline V gene are SNHLY and FYNNEI. This CDR3 has 16 amino acids. This CDR3 is CASSEGRGNMNTEAFF. The DNA for the CDR3 is TGTGCCAGCAGTGAGGGTAGGGGGAACATGAACACTGAAGCTTTCTTT.

This chain joins TRBV5-4 and TRBJ1-2; perhaps TRBD1 as D (5 bases). Germline CDR1 is SGHNT and CDR2 is YYREEE (reference sequence). The ends were cut back, 4 bases at V and 6 bases at J, with 22 bases in the middle. There are 16 residues in the CDR3. The CDR3 DNA is TGTGCCAGCAGCCTGAGGTGGGGCGGCAGATCCGATGGCTACACCTTC. This gives the protein CASSLRWGGRSDGYTF. The full variable domain, in which reference TRBV5-4 and TRBJ1-2 provide the parts outside the CDR3, is ETGVTQSPTHLIKTRGQQVTLRCSSQSGHNTVSWYQQALGQGPQFIFQYYREEENGRGNFPPRFSGLQFPNYSSELNVNALELDDSALYLCASSLRWGGRSDGYTFGSGTRLTVV.

V usage is TRBV15 and J usage is TRBJ2-7; D uncertain. Germline V gene lookup returns CDR1 LNHNV and CDR2 YYDKDF (reference sequence). V lost 2 bases, J lost 2 bases, and 10 bases lay in between. This CDR3 region has 14 residues. CDR3: CATSRTDGAYEQYF. The DNA of the CDR3 is TGTGCCACCAGCAGAACGGACGGAGCCTACGAGCAGTACTTC.

V usage is TRBV9 and J usage is TRBJ2-3; TRBD2 matches 9 bases. V was pared by 0 bases and J by 5 bases, with 7 bases of the junction left unmatched. There are 16 residues in the CDR3. Germline CDR1 SGDLS, CDR2 YYNGEE. The CDR3 is CASSVVIAGEGDTQYF. In nucleotides, the CDR3 is TGTGCCAGCAGCGTAGTCATAGCGGGAGAGGGAGATACGCAGTATTTT.

The V and J genes are TRBV28 and TRBJ1-1; TRBD1 might be the D (6 bases). V lost 6 bases and J 1 base, leaving 12 bases between the germline ends. The CDR3 sequence is 14 residues long. The germline gives CDR1 MDHEN, CDR2 SYDVKM. Written as DNA, the CDR3 is TGTGCCAGCAGCCAACAGGGATGGAACACTGAAGCTTTCTTT. Translating it yields CASSQQGWNTEAFF.

The CDR3, as DNA: TGCAGCGGGCTGGCGGAGGGACAGGGTATAGATACGCAGTATTTT. It specifies CSGLAEGQGIDTQYF. This chain links TRBV29-1 with TRBJ2-3; 9 positions match TRBD1. V lost 7 bases to trimming and J lost 5 bases; unmatched junction nucleotides: 13. The CDR3 length is 15 residues. The germline gives CDR1 SQVTM, CDR2 ANQGSEA.

The J gene is TRBJ1-4, the V gene TRBV25-1; maybe TRBD1 (6 bases). Germline CDR1 and CDR2: MGHDK and SYGVNS. The CDR3 is 14 residues long. The V and J ends lost 2 bases and 13 bases respectively, with 17 bases between them. As DNA, the CDR3 is TGTGCCAGCAGTGAAACAGGGTACCGAAACGGACTGTTTTTT. As protein: CASSETGYRNGLFF.

V and J are TRBV2 and TRBJ2-7; D assignment may be TRBD1 or TRBD2 (5 bases each). Trimming removed 7 bases at V and 6 bases at J, with 28 bases between. The germline gives CDR1 SNHLY, CDR2 FYNNEI. The CDR3 covers 17 residues. The CDR3 DNA sequence: TGTGCCAGCACCTGGGACGCACTAGGTGAGTCGAGAGGCGAGCAGTACTTC. As protein: CASTWDALGESRGEQYF. The variable domain in full, with the rest retrieved from reference TRBV2 and TRBJ2-7, is EPEVTQTPSHQVTQMGQEVILRCVPISNHLYFYWYRQILGQKVEFLVSFYNNEISEKSEIFDDQFSVERPDGSNFTLKIRSTKLEDSAMYFCASTWDALGESRGEQYFGPGTRLTVT.

The chain employs TRBV10-1 and TRBJ2-7; D gene unclear. CDR1 is WNHNN and CDR2 is SYGVQD in the germline V gene (reference sequence). The CDR3 spans 15 residues. V lost 5 bases and J 4 bases, leaving 18 bases between the germline ends. The CDR3 DNA follows: TGCGCCAGCAGTACCTCGCCGGACCACCAGTACGAGCAGTACTTC. Protein: CASSTSPDHQYEQYF.

The chain is built from TRBV2 and TRBJ1-3, with D maybe TRBD1 (5 bases). V gave up 3 bases and J gave up 2 bases, with 8 bases separating them. This CDR3 spans 14 amino acids. Germline V gives CDR1 SNHLY, CDR2 FYNNEI. CDR3 nucleotides: TGTGCCAGCAGTGACCCAGGGACTGGAAACACCATATATTTT. This gives the protein CASSDPGTGNTIYF. The complete variable domain, with remaining parts taken from reference TRBV2 and TRBJ1-3, reads EPEVTQTPSHQVTQMGQEVILRCVPISNHLYFYWYRQILGQKVEFLVSFYNNEISEKSEIFDDQFSVERPDGSNFTLKIRSTKLEDSAMYFCASSDPGTGNTIYFGEGSWLTVV.